This note documents a single TCR beta chain sequence. Its antigen remains unidentified. These data belong to a study of shared clonotypes between healthy human individuals. Study at large: The donor pool was made up of two women and a few men aged 18 to 49. Plates per donor: three CD4 naive, three CD4 memory, two CD8 naive, one CD8 memory.

Study-wide findings and caveats: Larger estimated richness was generally recorded for naive subsets relative to memory subsets.

The CDR3 spans 15 residues. V lost 4 bases and J lost 2; bases outside the gene matches: 8. Looked up from germline, CDR1 is SGHNT and CDR2 is YYREEE (reference sequence). At deep level, the assay was performed. Produced via immunoSEQ multiplex PCR; TCRdb's table is partial and in-frame only. The sample yields 1.4 million to 1.5 million clones, more than 95% seen once. The chain links TRBV5-4 to TRBJ1-2, with 7 bases matching TRBD1. Sequenced sample: naive CD4+ T cells sorted from blood. Noted subset: CD45RA+ positively selected. The sequence was obtained from a man in his thirties or forties in good health. In nucleotides, the CDR3 is TGTGCCAGCAGCCCTCCCCAGACAGGGAACTATGGCTACACCTTC. It is translated as CASSPPQTGNYGYTF.